The clone carrying this T cell receptor beta chain was counted only a few times. Its antigen is still unknown. This specimen comes from a study of identical twins. Findings and limits, study-wide: Twin pairs had excess sharing that was weaker in beta out-of-frame sequences.

The CDR3 is 14 residues long. J gave up 4 bases and V 3 bases, and 5 bases lay outside the gene matches. Germline V lookup: CDR1 MGHRA, CDR2 YSYEKL. Template switching (which added a universal primer site) was used, and cDNA carried unique molecular identifiers. TCRdb re-called the 5' RACE reads with MiXCR, one entry per CDR3 protein. Among more than 400,000 distinct CDR3 sequences listed, approximately 14% were seen once. This sample also appeared in a second study, on yellow fever vaccine responses in identical twins.

This receptor was obtained from a woman younger than 35 in good health. The sequenced sample consisted of CD4+ T cells sorted from blood. The gene calls are TRBV4-1 and TRBJ1-1; 7 bases fit TRBD1. CDR3 nucleotides: TGCGCCAGCAGCCAGACGACAGGGTTCACTGAAGCTTTCTTT. Translation: CASSQTTGFTEAFF.